The 14 T cell receptor beta chains presented below share a single source sample, sequenced in a study of shared clonotypes between healthy human individuals. Data came from immunoSEQ multiplex PCR; TCRdb stores just in-frame clones and leaves some out. The sample lists 2 million to 2.5 million clones; more than 85% were seen once. The sequenced material came from naive CD4+ T cells from PBMCs. Subset meaning: CD45RA+ positively selected. The receptor source for this set is a man younger than 30 in good health. Some clones in this sample may be carry-over from other donors' samples.

V is TRBV11-2 and J is TRBJ2-5; TRBD2 aligns across 13 bases. This CDR3 comprises 16 residues. V gave up 7 bases and J gave up 5 bases; unmatched junction bases: 10. Germline values: CDR1 SGHAT, CDR2 FQNNGV. This CDR3 is CASTGGLAGVRETQYF. CDR3 coding DNA: TGTGCCAGCACCGGAGGACTAGCGGGAGTTCGGGAGACCCAGTACTTC.

J is TRBJ1-2 and V is TRBV27; D is unresolved. Trimming removed 5 bases from V and 4 bases from J, with 14 bases in between. The CDR3 is 14 residues long. CDR1 and CDR2 from the germline V gene are MNHEY and SMNVEV (reference sequence). This CDR3 reads CASSLDPRTYGYTF. The CDR3 region has the DNA TGTGCCAGCAGTCTCGATCCCCGGACCTATGGCTACACCTTC.

DNA for the CDR3: TGTGCCAGCAGTCCTCCGGGAGACTACGAGCAGTACTTC. It translates to CASSPPGDYEQYF. V and J are TRBV28 and TRBJ2-7; TRBD2 is a possible D gene (6 bases). There are 13 residues in the CDR3. The V gene lost 5 bases and the J gene lost 3 bases, with 11 bases spanning the gap. CDR1 is MDHEN, CDR2 SYDVKM, per germline. The full variable domain, with the rest looked up from reference TRBV28 and TRBJ2-7, is DVKVTQSSRYLVKRTGEKVFLECVQDMDHENMFWYRQDPGLGLRLIYFSYDVKMKEKGDIPEGYSVSREKKERFSLILESASTNQTSMYLCASSPPGDYEQYFGPGTRLTVT.

Concerning this clone itself: The same CDR3 can be traced to other DNA sequences in this sample. V and J are TRBV15 and TRBJ2-1; D tentatively fits TRBD1 or TRBD2 (5 bases each). The CDR3 is 15 amino acids. With 1 base removed from V and 5 bases from J, the gap between germline ends came to 12 bases. Germline CDR1 reads LNHNV; CDR2 reads YYDKDF (reference sequence). CDR3 loop: CATSRGGLGDNEQFF. The CDR3 nucleotides read TGTGCCACCAGCAGAGGCGGTCTGGGGGACAATGAGCAGTTCTTC.

Points on this clone: This sample includes further DNA sequences coding for the same CDR3. The chain carries TRBV2 and TRBJ2-5, with D possibly called TRBD1 or TRBD2 (5 bases each). The CDR3 extends over 13 amino acids. Germline V CDR1 and CDR2: SNHLY, FYNNEI. Trimming shortened V by 7 bases and J by 5 bases, and 14 bases separated the two germline ends. The CDR3, as DNA: TGTGCCAGCATCGGGACCGGCGGTGAGACCCAGTACTTC. It yields the protein CASIGTGGETQYF.

This clone was detected once. The chain joins TRBV2 to TRBJ1-3, with D perhaps matching TRBD1 (6 bases). The CDR3 extends over 15 amino acids. Germline V CDR1 and CDR2: SNHLY, FYNNEI. Deletions cut 1 base from V and 5 bases from J, with 12 bases between. CDR3 nucleotide sequence: TGTGCCAGCAGTGAAGTGGGGGCGGACCGAAACACCATATATTTT. Translation gives CASSEVGADRNTIYF. The entire variable domain, with the rest obtained from reference TRBV2 and TRBJ1-3, is as follows: EPEVTQTPSHQVTQMGQEVILRCVPISNHLYFYWYRQILGQKVEFLVSFYNNEISEKSEIFDDQFSVERPDGSNFTLKIRSTKLEDSAMYFCASSEVGADRNTIYFGEGSWLTVV.

The chain carries TRBV28 and TRBJ2-5; TRBD1 might be the D (6 bases). Trimming took off 5 bases at V and 9 bases at J, with 25 bases between the two ends. The CDR3 has 16 amino acids. The germline gives CDR1 MDHEN, CDR2 SYDVKM. The CDR3 nucleotides read TGTGCCAGCAGTCTACCCGTGATAGCCTTCCCAGGGGCCCAGTACTTC. Translating gives CASSLPVIAFPGAQYF.

This chain links TRBV30 with TRBJ2-7; D might be TRBD1 (6 bases). The CDR3 loop spans 13 amino acids. In germline, CDR1 is GTSNPN, CDR2 SVGIG (reference sequence). Trimming took off 7 bases at V and 2 bases at J, with 15 bases between the two ends. The DNA of the CDR3 is TGTGCCTTTCAACGGGACATCACCTACGAGCAGTACTTC. This gives the protein CAFQRDITYEQYF.

The gene calls are TRBV7-6 and TRBJ2-1; D is possibly TRBD1 (6 bases). The germline V gene has CDR1 SGHVS and CDR2 FNYEAQ. The CDR3 covers 15 residues. Trimming stripped 2 bases from V and 8 bases from J, with 16 bases between. This chain's CDR3 is CASSLLDSLGYEQFF. The CDR3 DNA reads as TGTGCCAGCAGCTTATTGGACAGTCTAGGCTATGAGCAGTTCTTC.

The V call is TRBV5-8, the J call TRBJ1-1, with 11 bases fitting TRBD1. V gave up 4 bases and J gave up 6 bases; unmatched junction bases: 2. CDR1 is SGHTS and CDR2 is YDEGEE in the germline V gene. The CDR3 contains 13 residues. The CDR3 protein is CASSTDRGPEAFF. CDR3 in DNA: TGTGCCAGCAGCACGGACAGGGGGCCTGAAGCTTTCTTT.

The CDR3 coding sequence is TGCGCCAGCAGCTTGAGTGTTAGCGTGCAAGAGACCCAGTACTTC. Translation gives CASSLSVSVQETQYF. This rearrangement joins TRBV5-1 to TRBJ2-5; a possible D gene is TRBD2 (5 bases). In germline, CDR1 is SGHRS, CDR2 YFSETQ. The CDR3 is 15 residues long. Trimming took off 1 base at V and 2 bases at J, with 12 bases between the two ends. The complete variable domain, with remaining parts taken from reference TRBV5-1 and TRBJ2-5, reads KAGVTQTPRYLIKTRGQQVTLSCSPISGHRSVSWYQQTPGQGLQFLFEYFSETQRNKGNFPGRFSGRQFSNSRSEMNVSTLELGDSALYLCASSLSVSVQETQYFGPGTRLLVL.

The chain combines TRBV28 with TRBJ2-5; 9 bases are a match to TRBD1. This CDR3 spans 14 amino acids. Germline V gives CDR1 MDHEN, CDR2 SYDVKM. With V trimmed by 7 bases and J by 1 base, 4 bases remained unmatched. In DNA form, the CDR3 reads TGTGCCAGCAACACACAGGGGGCCCAAGAGACCCAGTACTTC. Residues: CASNTQGAQETQYF.

The rearrangement joins TRBV6-4 to TRBJ2-7, with TRBD2 matching over 13 bases. Losses at the gene ends were 0 bases for V and 4 bases for J; bases not matched to a gene: 9. The germline CDR1 and CDR2 sequences are MRHNA and SNTAGT. The CDR3 length is 18 residues. Here the CDR3 DNA reads TGTGCCAGCAGTGACTCTGAGAATCCGGGACTAGCGGGATACGAGCAGTACTTC. Translating gives CASSDSENPGLAGYEQYF.

The CDR3 coding sequence is TGTGCCACAAAAGTGGTGCCTCCAGGGACAGTCTTCTACGAGCAGTACTTC. As protein: CATKVVPPGTVFYEQYF. The V gene is TRBV27, the J gene TRBJ2-7; 7 bases match TRBD1. Per germline, CDR1 MNHEY and CDR2 SMNVEV (reference sequence). The CDR3 loop spans 17 amino acids. With 10 bases clipped from V and 3 bases from J, the junction kept 21 bases outside the gene matches.